This T cell receptor beta chain was profiled in a study of cytomegalovirus exposure and HLA in healthy donors. Overall study findings and caveats: Cytomegalovirus association was assigned to 150 to 200 TCR beta chains. Rates of TCR association differed by HLA locus in a later analysis, with DRB1 highest and HLA-C lowest. Reports showed the classifier diagnosing cytomegalovirus status with high specificity and sensitivity. Clonal expansion was found to be greater in HLA-associated TCR beta chains than in equally common others in a later analysis.

CDR3 length: 15 amino acids. Germline assignment: CDR1 MNHEY and CDR2 SMNVEV (reference sequence). V was cut by 8 bases and J by 0 bases, with 17 bases left in between. Points on this clone: The antigen remains unidentified.

It was with 60 Vbeta and 13 Jbeta primers that the PCR ran. Assay used: immunoSEQ multiplex PCR; TCRdb lists only in-frame clones, some missing. The sample lists 220,000 or so clones, 79% occurring once. This receptor was taken from a man in his fifties in good health and CMV-seronegative. The V gene is TRBV27, the J gene TRBJ2-7; maybe TRBD1 (5 bases). The sequenced sample was PBMCs. The CDR3 region has the DNA TGTGCCAGCTCACAGGTCCAGATGAGCTCCTACGAGCAGTACTTC. As protein: CASSQVQMSSYEQYF.